The source of this T cell receptor (beta chain) is a study of blood T cells in healthy people across ages. Study-wide results and caveats: Estimates of diversity drawn from one million T cells were considered underestimates. Getting older went along with TCR beta diversity per million T cells dropping roughly linearly.

This clonotype was observed a few times. What it binds is not known. V gave up 0 bases and J gave up 5 bases; unmatched junction bases: 6. The V gene's germline CDR1 is SGDLS and CDR2 YYNGEE. The CDR3 consists of 16 residues. Healthy Caucasians from Russia aged about 6 to 100 served as donors. The authors extracted at least 5 micrograms of total RNA per sample. A J-beta primer mix and a sample-barcoded 5' primer were used in a second PCR of roughly 6 to 12 cycles. TCRdb independently ran MiXCR on the 5' RACE reads; one entry per CDR3 protein. The data show around 1.5 million distinct CDR3 sequences, 34% seen once.

This TCR came from a woman aged 30 to 39 in good health. V and J are TRBV9 and TRBJ2-5; the match to TRBD2 covers 11 bases. The specimen sequenced was blood. The CDR3 coding sequence is TGTGCCAGCAGCGTAGGACTAGCGGGACCTTCCGAGACCCAGTACTTC. Translating gives CASSVGLAGPSETQYF.